The entry below gives a single T cell receptor (beta chain) sequence along with its context. Produced via immunoSEQ multiplex PCR; TCRdb's table is partial and in-frame only. The data hold fewer than 1.6 million clones, with around 98.5% observed a single time. The source of the sample is a study of shared clonotypes between healthy human individuals. The V gene's germline CDR1 is SNHLY and CDR2 FYNNEI. The CDR3 runs to 13 residues. V lost 3 bases, J lost 10 bases, and 15 bases lay in between. The rearrangement joins TRBV2 to TRBJ1-2; tentatively, D is TRBD1 (6 bases). The specimen sequenced was naive CD4+ T cells sorted from blood. Described subset: CD45RA+ positively selected. This receptor was identified in a man aged 25-45 years in good health. CDR3 nucleotide sequence: TGTGCCAGCAGTGAGAACAGGGTTATAGACTACACCTTC. Amino acid sequence: CASSENRVIDYTF.